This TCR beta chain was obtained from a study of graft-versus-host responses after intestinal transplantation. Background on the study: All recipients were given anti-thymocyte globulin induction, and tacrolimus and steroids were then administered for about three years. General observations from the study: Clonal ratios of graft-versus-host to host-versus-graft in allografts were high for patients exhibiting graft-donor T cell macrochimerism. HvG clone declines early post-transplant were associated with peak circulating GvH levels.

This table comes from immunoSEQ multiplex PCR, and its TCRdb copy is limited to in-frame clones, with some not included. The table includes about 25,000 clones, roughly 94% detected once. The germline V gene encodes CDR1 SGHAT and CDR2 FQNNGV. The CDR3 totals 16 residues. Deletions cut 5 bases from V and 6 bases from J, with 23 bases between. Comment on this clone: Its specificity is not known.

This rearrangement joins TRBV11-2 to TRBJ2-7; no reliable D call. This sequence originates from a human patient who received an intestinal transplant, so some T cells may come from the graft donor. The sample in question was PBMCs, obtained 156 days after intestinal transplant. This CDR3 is CASSPGLGAMVGEQYF. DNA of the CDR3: TGTGCCAGCAGCCCCGGGTTAGGCGCTATGGTCGGCGAGCAGTACTTC.